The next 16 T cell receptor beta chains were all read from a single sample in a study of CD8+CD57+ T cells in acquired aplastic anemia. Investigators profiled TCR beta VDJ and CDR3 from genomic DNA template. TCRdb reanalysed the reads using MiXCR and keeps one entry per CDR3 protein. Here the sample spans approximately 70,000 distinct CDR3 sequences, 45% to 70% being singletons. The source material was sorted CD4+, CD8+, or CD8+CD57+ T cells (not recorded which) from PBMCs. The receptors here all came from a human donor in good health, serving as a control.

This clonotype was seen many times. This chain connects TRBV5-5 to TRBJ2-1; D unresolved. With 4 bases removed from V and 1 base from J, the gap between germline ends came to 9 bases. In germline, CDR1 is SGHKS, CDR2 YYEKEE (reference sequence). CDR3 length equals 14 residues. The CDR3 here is CASSNIESYNEQFF. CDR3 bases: TGTGCCAGCAGCAACATAGAGTCCTACAATGAGCAGTTCTTC.

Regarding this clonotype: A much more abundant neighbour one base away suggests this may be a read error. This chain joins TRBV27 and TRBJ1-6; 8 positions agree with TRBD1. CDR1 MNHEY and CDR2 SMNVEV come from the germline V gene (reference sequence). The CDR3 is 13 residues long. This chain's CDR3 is CASSDRGGSPPHF. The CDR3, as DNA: TGTGCCAGCAGTGACAGGGGCGGTTCACCCCCCCACTTT.

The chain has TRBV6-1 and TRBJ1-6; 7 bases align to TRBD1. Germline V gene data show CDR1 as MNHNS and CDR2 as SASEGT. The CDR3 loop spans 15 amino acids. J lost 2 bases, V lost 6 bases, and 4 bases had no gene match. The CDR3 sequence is CASSPGTAYNSPLHF. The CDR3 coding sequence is TGTGCCAGCAGCCCAGGGACAGCCTATAATTCACCCCTCCACTTT.

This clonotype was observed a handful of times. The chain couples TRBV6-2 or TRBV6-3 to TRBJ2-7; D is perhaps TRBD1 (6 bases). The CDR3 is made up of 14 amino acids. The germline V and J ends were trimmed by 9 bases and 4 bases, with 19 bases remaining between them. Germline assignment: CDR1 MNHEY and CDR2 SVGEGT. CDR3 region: CASLITGTRYEQYF. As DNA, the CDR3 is TGTGCCAGTTTAATTACCGGGACACGTTACGAGCAGTACTTC.

This CDR3 is CATSTGQPGEAFF. CDR3 in DNA: TGTGCCACCAGTACCGGACAGCCCGGGGAAGCTTTCTTT. The gene calls are TRBV24-1 and TRBJ1-1; possibly TRBD1 for D (6 bases). The CDR3 consists of 13 residues. Trimming pared 6 bases from V and 8 bases from J, leaving 15 bases between. CDR1 KGHDR and CDR2 SFDVKD come from the germline V gene.

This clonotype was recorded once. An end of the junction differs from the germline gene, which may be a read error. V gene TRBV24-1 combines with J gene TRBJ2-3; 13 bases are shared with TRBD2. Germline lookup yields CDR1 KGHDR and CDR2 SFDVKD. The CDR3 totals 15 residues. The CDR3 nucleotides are TGTGCCACCAGGACTAGCGGGAGGTCGGCAGATATGCAGTATTTT. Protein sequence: CATRTSGRSADMQYF.

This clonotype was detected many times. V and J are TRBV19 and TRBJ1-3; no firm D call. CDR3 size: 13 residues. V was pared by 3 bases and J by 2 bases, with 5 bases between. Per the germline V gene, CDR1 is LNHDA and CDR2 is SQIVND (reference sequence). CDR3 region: CASSIDPGNTIYF. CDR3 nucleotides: TGTGCCAGTAGTATCGACCCTGGAAACACCATATATTTT. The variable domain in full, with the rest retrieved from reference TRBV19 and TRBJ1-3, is DGGITQSPKYLFRKEGQNVTLSCEQNLNHDAMYWYRQDPGQGLRLIYYSQIVNDFQKGDIAEGYSVSREKKESFPLTVTSAQKNPTAFYLCASSIDPGNTIYFGEGSWLTVV.

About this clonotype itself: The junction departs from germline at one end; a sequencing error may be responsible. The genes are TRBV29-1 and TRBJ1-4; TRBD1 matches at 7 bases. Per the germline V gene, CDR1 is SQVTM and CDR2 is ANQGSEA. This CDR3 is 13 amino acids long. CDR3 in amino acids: CSVEGRGNGKLFF. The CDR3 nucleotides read TGCAGCGTTGAAGGCAGGGGGAATGGAAAACTGTTTTTT.

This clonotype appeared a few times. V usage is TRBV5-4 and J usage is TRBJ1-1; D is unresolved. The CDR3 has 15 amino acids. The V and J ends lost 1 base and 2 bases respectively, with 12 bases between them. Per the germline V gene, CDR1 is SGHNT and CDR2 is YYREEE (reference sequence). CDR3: CASSLQADRNTEAFF. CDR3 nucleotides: TGTGCCAGCAGCTTGCAGGCAGATAGAAACACTGAAGCTTTCTTT.

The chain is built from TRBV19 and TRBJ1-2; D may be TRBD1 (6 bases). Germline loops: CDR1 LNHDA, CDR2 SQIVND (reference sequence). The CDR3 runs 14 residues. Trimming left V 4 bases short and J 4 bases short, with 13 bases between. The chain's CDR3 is CASSTSDSFYGYTF. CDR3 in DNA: TGTGCCAGTAGTACCTCGGACAGTTTCTATGGCTACACCTTC.

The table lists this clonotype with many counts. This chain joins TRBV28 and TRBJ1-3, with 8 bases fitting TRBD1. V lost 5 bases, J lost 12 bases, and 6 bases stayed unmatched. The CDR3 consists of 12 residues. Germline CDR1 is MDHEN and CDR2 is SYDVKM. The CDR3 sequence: CASSPRTGSIYF. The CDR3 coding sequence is TGTGCCAGCAGTCCGCGGACAGGGAGCATATATTTT.

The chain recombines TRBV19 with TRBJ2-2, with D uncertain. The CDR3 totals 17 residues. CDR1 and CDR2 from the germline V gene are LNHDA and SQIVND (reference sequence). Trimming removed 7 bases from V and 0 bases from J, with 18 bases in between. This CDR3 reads CASNVYTEVSNTGELFF. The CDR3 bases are TGTGCCAGTAATGTTTATACAGAGGTTTCGAACACCGGGGAGCTGTTTTTT.

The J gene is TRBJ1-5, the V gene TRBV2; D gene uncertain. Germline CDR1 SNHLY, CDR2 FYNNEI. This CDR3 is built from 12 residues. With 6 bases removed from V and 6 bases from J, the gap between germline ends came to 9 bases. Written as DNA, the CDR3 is TGTGCCAGCAGGGCGGGGAGTCAGCCCCAGCATTTT. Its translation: CASRAGSQPQHF.

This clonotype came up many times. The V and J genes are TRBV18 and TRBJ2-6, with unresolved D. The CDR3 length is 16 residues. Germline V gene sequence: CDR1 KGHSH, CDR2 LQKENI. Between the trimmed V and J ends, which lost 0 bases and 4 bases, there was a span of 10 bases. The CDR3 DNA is TGTGCCAGCTCACCACCGGGCAGCCCGGGGGCCAACGTCCTGACTTTC. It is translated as CASSPPGSPGANVLTF.

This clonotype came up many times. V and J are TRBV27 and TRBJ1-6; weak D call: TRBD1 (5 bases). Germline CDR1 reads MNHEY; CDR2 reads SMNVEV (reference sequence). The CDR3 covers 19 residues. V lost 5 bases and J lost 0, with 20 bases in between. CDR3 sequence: CASSPIYGGVSSYNSPLHF. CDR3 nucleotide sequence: TGTGCCAGCAGTCCCATTTACGGGGGAGTGAGCTCCTATAATTCACCCCTCCACTTT.

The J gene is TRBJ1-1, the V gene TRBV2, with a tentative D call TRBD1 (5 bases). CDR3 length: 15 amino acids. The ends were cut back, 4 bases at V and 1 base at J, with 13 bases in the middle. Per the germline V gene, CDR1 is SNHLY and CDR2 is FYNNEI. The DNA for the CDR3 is TGTGCCAGCAGTGGTTCGGACAAGGCGAACACTGAAGCTTTCTTT. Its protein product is CASSGSDKANTEAFF.